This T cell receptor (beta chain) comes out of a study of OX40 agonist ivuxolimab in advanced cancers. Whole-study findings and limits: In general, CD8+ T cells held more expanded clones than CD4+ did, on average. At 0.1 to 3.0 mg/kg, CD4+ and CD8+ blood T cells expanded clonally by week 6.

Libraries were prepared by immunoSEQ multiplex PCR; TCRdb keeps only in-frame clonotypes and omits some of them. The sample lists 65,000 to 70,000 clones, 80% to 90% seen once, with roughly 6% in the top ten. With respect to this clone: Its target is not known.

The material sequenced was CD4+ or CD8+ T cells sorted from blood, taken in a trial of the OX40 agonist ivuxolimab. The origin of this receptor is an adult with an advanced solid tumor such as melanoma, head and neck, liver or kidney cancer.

The CDR3 DNA sequence: TGTGCCAGCAGCTTTGACAGGCCCTCCTACGAGCAGTACTTC. Its translation: CASSFDRPSYEQYF. V usage is TRBV7-3 and J usage is TRBJ2-7, with a possible D match to TRBD1 (6 bases). The V gene's germline CDR1 is SGHTA and CDR2 FQGTGA. Deletions cut 3 bases from V and 0 bases from J, with 9 bases between. The CDR3 is 14 amino acids. Supplemented by reference TRBV7-3 and TRBJ2-7, the full variable domain reads GAGVSQTPSNKVTEKGKYVELRCDPISGHTALYWYRQSLGQGPEFLIYFQGTGAADDSGLPNDRFFAVRPEGSVSTLKIQRTERGDSAVYLCASSFDRPSYEQYFGPGTRLTVT.